This TCR beta chain was identified during a study of blood T cell repertoires in COVID-19. In the study overall: Sample material is recorded as cDNA or gDNA derived from T cells, B-cell-depleted T cells, or PBMCs.

Germline V lookup: CDR1 SGHRS, CDR2 YFSETQ. Between the trimmed V and J ends, which lost 0 bases and 4 bases, there was a span of 8 bases. The CDR3 extends over 13 amino acids. Produced via immunoSEQ multiplex PCR; TCRdb's table is partial and in-frame only. The sample includes some 420,000 clones, around 87% of them seen just once. Adults between about 18 and 89 years of age took part from 20 to 25 US areas. Recovered status in Cohort 3 required two negative PCRs, clearance, or symptom resolution. The TCR was taken from a man aged 25-45 years who had recovered from COVID-19. Sample: PBMCs or T cells enriched from blood (not recorded which). This chain uses TRBV5-1 with TRBJ2-7; D is unresolved. Here the CDR3 reads CASSLESAYEQYF. CDR3 coding DNA: TGCGCCAGCAGCTTGGAATCAGCGTACGAGCAGTACTTC.